This TCR beta chain was identified during a study of cytotoxic CD8 clonotypes in ibrutinib-treated CLL. Study-wide context: Following a median approximately twelve months of treatment, with a range of 6 to 36, response samples were taken.

Only a few counts were recorded for this clone. Its cognate antigen is unknown. Overall study findings and caveats: Sustained-remission and progressing patients had unequal sampling times. Clonotypes that were public were uncommon, and they contracted or stayed stable on treatment.

This CDR3 region has 12 residues. Germline lookup yields CDR1 LGHNA and CDR2 YSLEER. V lost 5 bases to trimming and J lost 8 bases, with 10 bases between them. The data were produced by immunoSEQ multiplex PCR, yet TCRdb's version contains in-frame clones alone and is incomplete. Among about 200,000 clones, roughly three quarters were seen once, and the ten largest hold roughly 5.8%. The chain carries TRBV4-3 and TRBJ2-1; D might be TRBD2 (6 bases). The source was PBMCs, collected after 12 months of ibrutinib treatment. This receptor was obtained from a human donor with chronic lymphocytic leukemia. The CDR3 DNA reads TGCGCCAGCAGCAACGGAGGGGATGAGCAGTTCTTC. This codes for CASSNGGDEQFF.